This T cell receptor (beta chain) was sequenced in a study of PD-L1 blockade in urothelial cancer. In the study overall: Patients went on atezolizumab in about 2014, receiving 1,200 mg intravenously every 3 weeks. A median of 141,255 T cells was found in the blood samples. Between 0 and 3 prior chemotherapy regimens had been given to patients.

Every PCR received spiked-in synthetic TCR analog templates. Libraries were prepared by immunoSEQ multiplex PCR; TCRdb keeps only in-frame clonotypes and omits some of them. Of 40,000 to 55,000 clones in the sample, roughly 86% were seen once. Time point in this sample: peripheral blood 6 weeks after treatment start. This clonotype was sampled from a man between 60 and 70 years old with urothelial cancer. The specimen comprised PBMCs, sampled around atezolizumab (anti-PD-L1) treatment.

The CDR3 is CASSLDLASSYNSPLHF. Here the CDR3 DNA reads TGTGCCAGCAGCTTGGACCTCGCTAGCTCCTATAATTCACCCCTCCACTTT. The V gene is TRBV5-4, the J gene TRBJ1-6; no reliable D call. CDR1 and CDR2 from the germline V gene are SGHNT and YYREEE (reference sequence). V lost 0 bases to trimming and J lost 0 bases, with 10 bases between them. CDR3 length: 17 amino acids.